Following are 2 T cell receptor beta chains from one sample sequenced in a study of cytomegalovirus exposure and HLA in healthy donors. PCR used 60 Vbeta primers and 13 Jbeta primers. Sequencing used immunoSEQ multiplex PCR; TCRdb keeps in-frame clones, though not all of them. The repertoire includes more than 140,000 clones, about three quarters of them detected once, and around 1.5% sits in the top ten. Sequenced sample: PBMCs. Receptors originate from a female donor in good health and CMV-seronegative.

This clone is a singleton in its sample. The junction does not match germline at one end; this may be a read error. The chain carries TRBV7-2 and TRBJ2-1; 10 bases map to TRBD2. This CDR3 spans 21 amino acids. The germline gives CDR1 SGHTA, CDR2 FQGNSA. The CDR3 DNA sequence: TGTGCCAGCAGCGTAGCGGGAGGCTCCACAATGACCCACACATTTGGTTATGAGCAGTTCTTC. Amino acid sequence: CASSVAGGSTMTHTFGYEQFF.

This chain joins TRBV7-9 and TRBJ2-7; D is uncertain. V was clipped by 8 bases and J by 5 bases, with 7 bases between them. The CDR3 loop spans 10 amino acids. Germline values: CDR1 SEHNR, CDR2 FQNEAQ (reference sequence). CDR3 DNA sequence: TGTGCCAGCGGCGCGGACGAGCAGTACTTC. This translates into CASGADEQYF.